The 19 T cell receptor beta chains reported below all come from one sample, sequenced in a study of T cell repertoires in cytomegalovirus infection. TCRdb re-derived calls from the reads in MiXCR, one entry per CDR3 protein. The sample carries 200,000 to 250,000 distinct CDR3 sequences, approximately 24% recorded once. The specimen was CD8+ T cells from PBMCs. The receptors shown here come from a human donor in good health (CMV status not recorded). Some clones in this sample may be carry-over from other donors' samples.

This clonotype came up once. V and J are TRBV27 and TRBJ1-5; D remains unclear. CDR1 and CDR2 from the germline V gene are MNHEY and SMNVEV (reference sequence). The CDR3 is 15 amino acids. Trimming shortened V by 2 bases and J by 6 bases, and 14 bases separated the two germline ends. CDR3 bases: TGTGCCAGCAGTTTAGCAGGAGTGGAGGGTCAGCCCCAGCATTTT. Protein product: CASSLAGVEGQPQHF.

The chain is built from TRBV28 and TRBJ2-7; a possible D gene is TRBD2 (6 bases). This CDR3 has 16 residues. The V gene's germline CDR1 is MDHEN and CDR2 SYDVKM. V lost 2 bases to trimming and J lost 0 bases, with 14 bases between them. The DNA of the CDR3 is TGTGCCAGCAGTTTAGGCCCGGGGGACGGCTCCTACGAGCAGTACTTC. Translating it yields CASSLGPGDGSYEQYF.

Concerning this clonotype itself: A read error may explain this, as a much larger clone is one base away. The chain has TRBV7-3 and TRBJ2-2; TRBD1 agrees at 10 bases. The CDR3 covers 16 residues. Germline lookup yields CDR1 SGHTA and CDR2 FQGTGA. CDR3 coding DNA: TGTGACAGCAGGGGGGACAGGGGCGAGAACACCGGGGAGCTGTTTTTT. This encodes CDSRGDRGENTGELFF.

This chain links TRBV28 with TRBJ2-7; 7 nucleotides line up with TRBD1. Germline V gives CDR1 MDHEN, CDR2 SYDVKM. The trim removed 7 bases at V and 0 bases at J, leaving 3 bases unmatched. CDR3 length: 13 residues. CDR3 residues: CASKGTDSYEQYF. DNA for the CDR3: TGTGCCAGCAAGGGGACAGACTCCTACGAGCAGTACTTC.

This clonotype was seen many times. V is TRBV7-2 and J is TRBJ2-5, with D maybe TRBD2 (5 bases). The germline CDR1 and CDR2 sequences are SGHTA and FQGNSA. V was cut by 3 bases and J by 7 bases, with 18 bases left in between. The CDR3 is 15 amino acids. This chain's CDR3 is CASSFLAGHPGTQYF. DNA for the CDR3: TGTGCCAGCAGCTTCCTGGCGGGCCACCCGGGGACCCAGTACTTC. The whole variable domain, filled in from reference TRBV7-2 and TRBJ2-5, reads GAGVSQSPSNKVTEKGKDVELRCDPISGHTALYWYRQSLGQGLEFLIYFQGNSAPDKSGLPSDRFSAERTGGSVSTLTIQRTQQEDSAVYLCASSFLAGHPGTQYFGPGTRLLVL.

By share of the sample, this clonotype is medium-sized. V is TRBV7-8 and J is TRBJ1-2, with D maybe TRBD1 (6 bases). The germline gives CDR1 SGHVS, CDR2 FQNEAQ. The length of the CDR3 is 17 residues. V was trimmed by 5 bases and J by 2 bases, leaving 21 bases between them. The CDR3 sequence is CASSLEFGEGENYGYTF. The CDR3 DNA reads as TGTGCCAGCAGCCTAGAGTTCGGGGAGGGGGAAAACTATGGCTACACCTTC.

DNA of the CDR3: TGTGCCAGTAGTTCGGGACTAGCGGGGCCACACTCCTACAATGAGCAGTTCTTC. Amino acid sequence: CASSSGLAGPHSYNEQFF. V usage is TRBV19 and J usage is TRBJ2-1; 13 nucleotides match TRBD2. CDR1 and CDR2 from the germline V gene are LNHDA and SQIVND (reference sequence). The V and J ends lost 5 bases and 0 bases, in that order; junction bases with no gene match: 7. The CDR3 runs 18 residues.

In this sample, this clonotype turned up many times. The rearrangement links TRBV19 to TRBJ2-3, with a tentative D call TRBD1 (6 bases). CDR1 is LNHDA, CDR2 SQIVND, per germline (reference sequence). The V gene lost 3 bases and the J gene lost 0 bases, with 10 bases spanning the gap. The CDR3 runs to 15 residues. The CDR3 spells CASSMDRSSTDTQYF. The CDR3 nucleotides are TGTGCCAGTAGTATGGACAGATCCAGCACAGATACGCAGTATTTT.

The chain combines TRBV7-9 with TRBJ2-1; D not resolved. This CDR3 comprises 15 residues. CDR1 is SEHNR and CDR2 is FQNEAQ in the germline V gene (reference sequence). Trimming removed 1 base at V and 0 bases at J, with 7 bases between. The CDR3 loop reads CASSLEPHSYNEQFF. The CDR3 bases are TGTGCCAGCAGCTTAGAGCCCCACTCCTACAATGAGCAGTTCTTC.

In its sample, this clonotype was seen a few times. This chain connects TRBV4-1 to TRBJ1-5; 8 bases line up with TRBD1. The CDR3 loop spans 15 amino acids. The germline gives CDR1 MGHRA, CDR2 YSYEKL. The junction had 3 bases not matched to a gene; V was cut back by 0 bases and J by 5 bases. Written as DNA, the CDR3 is TGCGCCAGCAGCCAAGACCAGACAGGGGATCAGCCCCAGCATTTT. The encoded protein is CASSQDQTGDQPQHF.

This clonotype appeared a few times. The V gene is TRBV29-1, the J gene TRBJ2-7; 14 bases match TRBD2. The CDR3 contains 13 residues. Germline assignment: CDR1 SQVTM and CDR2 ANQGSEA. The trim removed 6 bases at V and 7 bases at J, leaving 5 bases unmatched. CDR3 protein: CSVLGLAGEEQYF. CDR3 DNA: TGCAGCGTACTGGGACTAGCGGGGGAAGAGCAGTACTTC.

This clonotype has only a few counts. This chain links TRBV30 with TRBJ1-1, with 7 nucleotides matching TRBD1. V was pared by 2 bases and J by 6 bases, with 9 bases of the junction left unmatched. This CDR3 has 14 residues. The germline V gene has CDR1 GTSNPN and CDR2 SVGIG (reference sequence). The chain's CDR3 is CAWSQTGLMAEAFF. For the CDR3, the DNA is TGTGCCTGGAGTCAGACAGGGCTTATGGCTGAAGCTTTCTTT.

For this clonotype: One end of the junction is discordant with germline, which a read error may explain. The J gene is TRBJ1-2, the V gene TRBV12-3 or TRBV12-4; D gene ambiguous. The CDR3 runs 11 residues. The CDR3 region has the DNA TGTACCAGCAGTTTAGGTGGTGGCTACACCTTC. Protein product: CTSSLGGGYTF.

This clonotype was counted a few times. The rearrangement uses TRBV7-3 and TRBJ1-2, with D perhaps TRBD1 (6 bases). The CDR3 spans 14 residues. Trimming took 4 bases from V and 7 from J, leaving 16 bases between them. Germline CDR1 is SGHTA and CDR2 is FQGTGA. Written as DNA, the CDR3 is TGTGCCAGCAGCTCCACCACAGGGTCGGCTGGCTACACCTTC. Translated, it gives CASSSTTGSAGYTF.

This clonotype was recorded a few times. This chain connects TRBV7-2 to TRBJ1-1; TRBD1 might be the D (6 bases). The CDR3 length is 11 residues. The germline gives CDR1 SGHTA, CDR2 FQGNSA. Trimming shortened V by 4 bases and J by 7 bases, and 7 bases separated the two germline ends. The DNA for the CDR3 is TGTGCCAGCAGCTCAGGGGTTGAAGCTTTCTTT. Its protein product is CASSSGVEAFF.

The CDR3 spells CSPKWETQYF. CDR3 in DNA: TGCAGCCCGAAATGGGAGACCCAGTACTTC. This chain connects TRBV29-1 to TRBJ2-5; D gene ambiguous. V lost 8 bases to trimming and J lost 5 bases, with 9 bases between them. The CDR3 is 10 residues long. CDR1 and CDR2 (germline): SQVTM, ANQGSEA.

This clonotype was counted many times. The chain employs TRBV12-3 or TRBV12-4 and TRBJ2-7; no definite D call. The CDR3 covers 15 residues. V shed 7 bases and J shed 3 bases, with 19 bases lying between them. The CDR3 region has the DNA TGTGCCAGCACCAAAAGAATAGGGCCGTACTACGAGCAGTACTTC. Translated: CASTKRIGPYYEQYF.

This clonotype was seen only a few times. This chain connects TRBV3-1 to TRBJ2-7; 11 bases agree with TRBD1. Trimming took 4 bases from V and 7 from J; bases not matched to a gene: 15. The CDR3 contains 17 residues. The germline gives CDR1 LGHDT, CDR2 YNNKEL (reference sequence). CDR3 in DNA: TGTGCCAGCAGCCCCGGGAGGATTGGACAGGGGGCCGGAGAGCAGTACTTC. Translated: CASSPGRIGQGAGEQYF.

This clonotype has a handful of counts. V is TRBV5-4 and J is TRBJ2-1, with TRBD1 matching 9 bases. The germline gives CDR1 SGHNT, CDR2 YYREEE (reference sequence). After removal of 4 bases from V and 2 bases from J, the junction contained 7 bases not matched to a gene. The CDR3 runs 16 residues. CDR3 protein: CASSLDRDRAYNEQFF. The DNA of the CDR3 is TGTGCCAGCAGCCTGGACCGGGACAGGGCCTACAATGAGCAGTTCTTC.